This is a list of T cell receptor beta chains from one sample in a study of CD8 T cells in Susac syndrome. TCRdb itself ran the immunoSEQ multiplex PCR reads through MiXCR, one entry per CDR3 protein. The repertoire holds tens of thousands of distinct CDR3 sequences, with roughly 96% as singletons. The specimen sequenced was CD8+ T cells from PBMCs. These receptor sequences come from a human donor with Susac syndrome. Each CDR3 is given with its conserved first and last residue. The order of the fields is V gene, J gene, CDR3 length, D gene, clone size, CDR3 DNA, CDR3 protein. D genes are given only for firm matches. Clone size is given for some rows only: seen once, a few or many times, or a class if the clone is expanded.

v_gene: TRBV29-1; j_gene: TRBJ1-1; len: 14; d_gene: .; abundance: .; CDR3nt: TGCAGCGTTGATTATGGGGCCAGGGACACTGAAGCTTTCTTT; CDR3aa: CSVDYGARDTEAFF
v_gene: TRBV29-1; j_gene: TRBJ2-2; len: 14; d_gene: .; abundance: .; CDR3nt: TGCAGCGTTGAGTCACAGATGAACACCGGGGAGCTGTTTTTT; CDR3aa: CSVESQMNTGELFF
v_gene: TRBV29-1; j_gene: TRBJ2-7; len: 13; d_gene: .; abundance: .; CDR3nt: TGCAGCGTTGACCAGGGGTCTGCCTACGAGCAGTACTTC; CDR3aa: CSVDQGSAYEQYF
v_gene: TRBV29-1; j_gene: TRBJ2-5; len: 13; d_gene: .; abundance: .; CDR3nt: TGCAGCGTTGGGTGGGGGGTTTCGGAGACCCAGTACTTC; CDR3aa: CSVGWGVSETQYF
v_gene: TRBV13; j_gene: TRBJ2-3; len: 16; d_gene: TRBD1; abundance: .; CDR3nt: TGTGCCAGCAGCTGGATAACCGGGACAGGCACAGATACGCAGTATTTT; CDR3aa: CASSWITGTGTDTQYF
v_gene: TRBV9; j_gene: TRBJ1-2; len: 14; d_gene: TRBD1; abundance: once; CDR3nt: TGTGCCAGCAGCGTAGGGACAGGGGACTATGGCTACACCTTC; CDR3aa: CASSVGTGDYGYTF
v_gene: TRBV29-1; j_gene: TRBJ1-1; len: 11; d_gene: .; abundance: .; CDR3nt: TGCAGCGTTGTTGTGAACACTGAAGCTTTCTTT; CDR3aa: CSVVVNTEAFF
v_gene: TRBV7-2; j_gene: TRBJ2-7; len: 12; d_gene: .; abundance: .; CDR3nt: TGTGCCAGCAGCCCCAGGACAGACAGTTTGTTCTTC; CDR3aa: CASSPRTDSLFF
v_gene: TRBV29-1; j_gene: TRBJ1-2; len: 13; d_gene: .; abundance: .; CDR3nt: TGCAGCGTTGAAGATCCGGGTCAGAATGGCTACACCTTC; CDR3aa: CSVEDPGQNGYTF
v_gene: TRBV20-1; j_gene: TRBJ1-3; len: 14; d_gene: .; abundance: .; CDR3nt: TGCAGTGCCGTCGAGGGGAACTCTGGAAACACCATATATTTT; CDR3aa: CSAVEGNSGNTIYF
v_gene: TRBV4-1; j_gene: TRBJ1-1; len: 15; d_gene: .; abundance: .; CDR3nt: TGCGCCAGCAGCCAAGAAGGGCAGCTGAACACTGAAGCTTTCTTT; CDR3aa: CASSQEGQLNTEAFF
v_gene: TRBV29-1; j_gene: TRBJ2-2; len: 17; d_gene: .; abundance: .; CDR3nt: TGCAGCGTTGCCCTGGATCAGGGCGGGGGGACAGGCGGGGAGCTGTTTTTT; CDR3aa: CSVALDQGGGTGGELFF
v_gene: TRBV2; j_gene: TRBJ2-1; len: 21; d_gene: .; abundance: .; CDR3nt: TGTGCCAGCGCCGCCCCCGGGCGGGGCAGAACATACTCCAACTCCTACAATGAGCAGTTCTTC; CDR3aa: CASAAPGRGRTYSNSYNEQFF
v_gene: TRBV7-9; j_gene: TRBJ2-3; len: 14; d_gene: .; abundance: .; CDR3nt: TGTGCCAGCAGCTCCTCAGTAGTAAGGGATACGCAGTATTTT; CDR3aa: CASSSSVVRDTQYF
v_gene: TRBV13; j_gene: TRBJ2-3; len: 13; d_gene: .; abundance: .; CDR3nt: TGTGCCAGCAGCCCGGAGCTCACAGATACGCAGTATTTT; CDR3aa: CASSPELTDTQYF
v_gene: TRBV7-9; j_gene: TRBJ2-4; len: 17; d_gene: .; abundance: .; CDR3nt: TGTGCCAGCAGCTCCGGGATGCCCGTCAACGGCAAAAACATTCAGTACTTC; CDR3aa: CASSSGMPVNGKNIQYF
v_gene: TRBV12-3/TRBV12-4; j_gene: TRBJ2-1; len: 16; d_gene: TRBD2; abundance: .; CDR3nt: TGTGCCAGCAGTTTGACCCTAGCGGGGCCCAACAATGAGCAGTTCTTC; CDR3aa: CASSLTLAGPNNEQFF